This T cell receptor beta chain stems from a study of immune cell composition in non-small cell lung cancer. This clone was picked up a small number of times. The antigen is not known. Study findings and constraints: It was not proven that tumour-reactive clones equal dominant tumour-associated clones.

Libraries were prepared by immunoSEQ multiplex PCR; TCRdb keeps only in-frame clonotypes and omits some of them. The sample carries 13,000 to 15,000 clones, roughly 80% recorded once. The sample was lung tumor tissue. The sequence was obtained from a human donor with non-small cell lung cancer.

In nucleotides, the CDR3 is TGTGCCAGCAGCGAGCAAACAGATACGCAGTATTTT. This sequence encodes CASSEQTDTQYF. The gene calls are TRBV6-1 and TRBJ2-3; no reliable D call. V was cut by 6 bases and J by 3 bases, with 7 bases left in between. The CDR3 covers 12 residues. The germline V gene encodes CDR1 MNHNS and CDR2 SASEGT.